Following are 9 T cell receptor beta chains from one sample sequenced in a study of shared clonotypes between healthy human individuals. Repertoires were generated with immunoSEQ multiplex PCR, while TCRdb's copy carries only in-frame clones and drops some. Of some 2,400,000 clones listed, around 95% are singletons. The material sequenced was naive CD4+ T cells sorted from blood. Sample subset: CD45RA+ positively selected. The receptors were gathered from a man in his late teens or twenties in good health.

V is TRBV29-1 and J is TRBJ1-1; possibly TRBD1 for D (6 bases). V was clipped by 0 bases and J by 1 base, with 12 bases between them. The CDR3 is 15 residues long. In germline, CDR1 is SQVTM, CDR2 ANQGSEA. Here the CDR3 reads CSVEDLQGRNTEAFF. CDR3 in DNA: TGCAGCGTTGAAGACCTCCAGGGGAGGAACACTGAAGCTTTCTTT. Complete variable domain (other parts from reference TRBV29-1 and TRBJ1-1): SAVISQKPSRDICQRGTSLTIQCQVDSQVTMMFWYRQQPGQSLTLIATANQGSEATYESGFVIDKFPISRPNLTFSTLTVSNMSPEDSSIYLCSVEDLQGRNTEAFFGQGTRLTVV.

This clone was recorded only once. This chain links TRBV18 with TRBJ2-7; 9 nucleotides align to TRBD2. Germline CDR1 reads KGHSH; CDR2 reads LQKENI. The CDR3 consists of 14 residues. Trimming at V came to 1 base and at J to 6 bases, leaving 4 bases not matched to a gene. CDR3 in amino acids: CASSPLAGDAEQYF. The CDR3 coding sequence is TGTGCCAGCTCACCACTAGCGGGAGATGCCGAGCAGTACTTC.

This rearrangement joins TRBV2 to TRBJ1-3, with D hard to call. Trimming took 10 bases from V and 2 from J, leaving 6 bases between them. This CDR3 is 11 amino acids long. Germline V CDR1 and CDR2: SNHLY, FYNNEI. The CDR3 spells CATAAGNTIYF. The CDR3 nucleotides are TGTGCCACCGCAGCTGGAAACACCATATATTTT.

This chain joins TRBV19 and TRBJ2-5; a possible D gene is TRBD1 (6 bases). CDR1 LNHDA and CDR2 SQIVND come from the germline V gene (reference sequence). The ends were cut back, 4 bases at V and 2 bases at J, with 23 bases in the middle. This CDR3 is 18 amino acids long. In DNA form, the CDR3 reads TGTGCCAGTAGTACTGCCGGGACAAAACCTGGGGGACAAGAGACCCAGTACTTC. Translating gives CASSTAGTKPGGQETQYF.

The V and J genes are TRBV5-5 and TRBJ1-5; tentatively, D is TRBD1 (6 bases). Germline V CDR1 and CDR2: SGHKS, YYEKEE (reference sequence). The V gene lost 0 bases and the J gene lost 7 bases, with 17 bases spanning the gap. The CDR3 has 16 amino acids. DNA of the CDR3: TGTGCCAGCAGCTTGGTAAGGGGGGGGGCTCAGCAGCCCCAGCATTTT. Its protein is CASSLVRGGAQQPQHF.

In its sample, this clone was seen a few times. The chain is built from TRBV9 and TRBJ1-2; 8 bases agree with TRBD1. The CDR3 consists of 14 residues. The germline gives CDR1 SGDLS, CDR2 YYNGEE. The trim removed 2 bases at V and 3 bases at J, leaving 3 bases unmatched. Here the CDR3 reads CASSVTGEDYGYTF. The CDR3 nucleotides are TGTGCCAGCAGCGTGACAGGGGAGGACTATGGCTACACCTTC.

This rearrangement joins TRBV4-3 to TRBJ2-2, with a tentative D call TRBD2 (6 bases). Between the trimmed V and J ends, which lost 0 bases and 2 bases, there was a span of 13 bases. CDR1 and CDR2 (germline): LGHNA, YSLEER. The CDR3 has 17 residues. Here the CDR3 DNA reads TGCGCCAGCAGCCAAGATGCTAGCGAGTACAACACCGGGGAGCTGTTTTTT. As protein: CASSQDASEYNTGELFF.

This chain connects TRBV6-1 to TRBJ1-6, with TRBD1 identical over 9 bases. The CDR3 spans 16 residues. In germline, CDR1 is MNHNS, CDR2 SASEGT. V dropped 4 bases and J dropped 5; count of bases not matched to a gene: 6. The CDR3 here is CASSGAGTGNNSPLHF. CDR3 coding DNA: TGTGCCAGCAGTGGCGCCGGGACAGGGAATAATTCACCCCTCCACTTT.

This chain connects TRBV10-3 to TRBJ2-7; D remains unclear. V was clipped by 1 base and J by 2 bases, with 9 bases between them. Germline CDR1 is ENHRY and CDR2 is SYGVKD. CDR3 size: 14 residues. CDR3 in DNA: TGTGCCATCAGTGAGTTTCAACCAACCTACGAGCAGTACTTC. Translation: CAISEFQPTYEQYF.